The T cell receptor (beta chain) under discussion was sequenced for a study of identical twins (dated by TCRdb to 2016 to 2017). Concerning the study at large: TCR alpha and beta repertoires from monozygotic twins, unrelated adults of various ages and cord blood were deep-sequenced to test whether fetal clonotypes persist. To rule out contamination, replicate twin experiments were performed at different times with different library preparation protocols.

All donors were healthy Caucasians. Three pairs of female monozygotic twins, all aged about 18 to 30 years, were included in the twin cohort. Positive isolation kits from Invitrogen were used to isolate CD4+ and CD8+ T cell populations. From the cysteine up to the phenylalanine, the CDR3 has a length of 19 residues. Just the 57-base CDR3 DNA is kept, in frame starting at base 1. The germline V gene encodes CDR1 SGHAT and CDR2 FQDESV (reference sequence). V drops 10 bases and J drops 0 bases, leaving 29 bases in between. Findings and caveats that apply to the study as a whole: Zero-insertion analyses could be partly confounded by invariant T cells such as MAIT and iNKT, although diverse VJ usage argued against such confounding for most clonotypes. Because the same donors could not be followed over many years, the conclusions relied on cross-sectional statistical analysis. In monozygotic twins, out-of-frame TCR alpha sharing was systematically underestimated by recombination models, although the models agreed with sharing between unrelated individuals. Compared with coincidental sharing between unrelated individuals, out-of-frame TCR alpha sequences shared between twins showed an excess of sequences with low generation probability. The excess sharing between twins in beta out-of-frame sequences was weaker because fewer shared sequences reduced the signal-to-noise ratio. Abundant cord blood beta clonotypes had fewer insertions, young adult naive repertoires showed a similar but weaker trend, and memory repertoires showed no such trend.

The method was 5' RACE. TCRdb names Illumina HiSeq 2000 as the instrument used. A universal primer binding site was introduced by template switching, and a unique molecular identifier was present in the final cDNA, enabling accurate counting of TCR cDNA molecules. Specific primers in the conserved constant-segment region were used to synthesize first-strand cDNA for the TCR alpha and beta chains. To control for contamination, each cDNA library was double barcoded with a SMART-Mk sample barcode plus Illumina barcodes. TruSeq adapter sequences, together with Illumina sample barcodes, were added in two successive PCR steps. TCR alpha and beta cDNA libraries were sequenced on the Illumina HiSeq platform with custom primers. In the original analysis: Unique molecular identifiers were extracted from raw reads with MiGEC, and CDR3 positions were determined with MiXCR. For each individual, recombination models were inferred using an EM algorithm with the repgenHMM and IGoR tools. The tcR package in R was used for shared clonotype analysis, with sharing normalized by the product of cloneset sizes. To study raw recombination without the effects of thymic and clonal selection, out-of-frame nonproductive sequences were analyzed. TCRdb's own reprocessing of the public reads used fastp at Q25 and MiXCR and kept productive beta chains. Every CDR3 protein is listed once, alongside the most common genes and DNA of its rows. The V and J calls here are based on TCRdb, not the publication. The sample contains some 300,000 distinct CDR3 sequences, 10% to 15% of them found a single time. The ten most abundant clones make up around 7.2% of the sample.

This clonotype turned up a few times. Its antigen target is currently unknown. The sample holds no much larger clone one base away, and base qualities are not on file. The sample was also linked to a second study, of yellow fever vaccine responses in identical twins. Looking at the second paper: According to the authors, in identical twins the way T cells responded to vaccination appeared partly convergent and partly personalized. In the study, vaccine-responding T cell clones were precisely tracked in identical twins.

Rearrangement joined TRBV11-1 to TRBJ2-3; a tentative D call is TRBD2 (8 bases match). The receptor comes from a woman between 18 and 30 years old in good health. The source material was CD8+ T cells sorted from blood. For the CDR3, the sequence is CATPGGSGGLLISTDTQYF. The DNA sequence is given as TGTGCCACCCCAGGGGGAAGCGGGGGCCTCCTAATTAGCACAGATACGCAGTATTTT.